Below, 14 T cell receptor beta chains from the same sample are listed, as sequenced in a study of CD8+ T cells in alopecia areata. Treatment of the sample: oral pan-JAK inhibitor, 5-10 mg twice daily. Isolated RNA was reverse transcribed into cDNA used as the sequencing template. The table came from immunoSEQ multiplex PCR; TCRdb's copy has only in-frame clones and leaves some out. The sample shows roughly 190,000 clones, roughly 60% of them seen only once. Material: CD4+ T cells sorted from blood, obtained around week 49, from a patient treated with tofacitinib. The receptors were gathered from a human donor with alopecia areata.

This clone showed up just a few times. The CDR3 reads CASSLNHYGYTF. The CDR3 nucleotides are TGTGCCAGCAGCTTAAATCACTATGGCTACACCTTC. The V gene is TRBV7-9, the J gene TRBJ1-2, with D unclear. V shed 2 bases and J shed 3 bases, with 4 bases lying between them. Germline V CDR1 and CDR2: SEHNR, FQNEAQ (reference sequence). This CDR3 contains 12 residues. Full variable domain (outside the CDR3, taken from reference TRBV7-9 and TRBJ1-2): DTGVSQNPRHKITKRGQNVTFRCDPISEHNRLYWYRQTLGQGPEFLTYFQNEAQLEKSRLLSDRFSAERPKGSFSTLEIQRTEQGDSAMYLCASSLNHYGYTFGSGTRLTVV.

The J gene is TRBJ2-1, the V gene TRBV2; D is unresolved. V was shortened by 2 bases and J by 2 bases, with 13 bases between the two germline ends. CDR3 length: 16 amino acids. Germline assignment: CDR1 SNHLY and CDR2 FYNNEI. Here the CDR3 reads CASSENWRLPYNEQFF. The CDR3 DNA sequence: TGTGCCAGCAGTGAAAACTGGCGGCTACCCTACAATGAGCAGTTCTTC.

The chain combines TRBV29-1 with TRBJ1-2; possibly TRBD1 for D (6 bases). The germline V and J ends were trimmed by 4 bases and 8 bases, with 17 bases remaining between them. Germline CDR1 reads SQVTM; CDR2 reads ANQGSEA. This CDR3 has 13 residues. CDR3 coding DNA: TGCAGCGTTGCGGACAGTCCCCTATGGGGCTACACCTTC. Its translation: CSVADSPLWGYTF.

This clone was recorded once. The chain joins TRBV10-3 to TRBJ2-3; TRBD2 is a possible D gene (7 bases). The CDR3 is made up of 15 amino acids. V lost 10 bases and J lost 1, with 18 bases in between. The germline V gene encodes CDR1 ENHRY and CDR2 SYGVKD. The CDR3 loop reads CATLGGQGRTDTQYF. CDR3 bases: TGTGCCACTTTGGGGGGGCAGGGCCGCACAGATACGCAGTATTTT.

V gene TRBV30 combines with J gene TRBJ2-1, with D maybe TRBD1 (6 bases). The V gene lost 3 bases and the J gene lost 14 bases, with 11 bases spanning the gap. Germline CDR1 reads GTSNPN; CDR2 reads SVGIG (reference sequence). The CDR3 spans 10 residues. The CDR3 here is CAWRGKGEFF. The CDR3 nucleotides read TGTGCCTGGAGAGGAAAGGGGGAGTTCTTC.

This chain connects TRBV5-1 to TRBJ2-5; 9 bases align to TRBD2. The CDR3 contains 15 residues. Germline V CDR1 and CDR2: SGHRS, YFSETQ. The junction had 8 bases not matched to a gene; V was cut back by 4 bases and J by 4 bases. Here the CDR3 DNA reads TGCGCCAGCAGCCCCCAAGGACTAGCGTCAGAGACCCAGTACTTC. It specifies CASSPQGLASETQYF.

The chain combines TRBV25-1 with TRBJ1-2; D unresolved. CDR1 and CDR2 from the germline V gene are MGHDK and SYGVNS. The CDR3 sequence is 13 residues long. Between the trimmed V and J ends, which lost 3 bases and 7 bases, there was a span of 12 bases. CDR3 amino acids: CASSDRTPGGYTF. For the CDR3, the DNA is TGTGCCAGCAGTGATCGGACCCCCGGTGGCTACACCTTC.

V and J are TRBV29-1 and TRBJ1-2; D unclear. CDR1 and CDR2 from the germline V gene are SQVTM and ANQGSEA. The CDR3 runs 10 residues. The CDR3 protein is CSGLGEGYTF. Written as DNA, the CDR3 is TGCAGTGGACTCGGGGAGGGCTACACCTTC.

In DNA form, the CDR3 reads TGTGCCAGCCTGGACAGGCAGGGAAGTAATTCACCCCTCCACTTT. Its translation is CASLDRQGSNSPLHF. The chain joins TRBV2 to TRBJ1-6; 7 bases agree with TRBD1. The length of the CDR3 is 15 residues. CDR1 and CDR2 from the germline V gene are SNHLY and FYNNEI. With V trimmed by 8 bases and J by 6 bases, 10 bases remained unmatched.

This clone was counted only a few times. The CDR3: CASSLVASSTDTQYF. In DNA, the CDR3 is TGCGCCAGCAGCTTGGTGGCTAGTTCTACAGATACGCAGTATTTT. J is TRBJ2-3 and V is TRBV5-1; D unclear. This CDR3 spans 15 amino acids. Germline CDR1 SGHRS, CDR2 YFSETQ. Trimming cost V 0 bases and J 3 bases, with 11 bases left between them.

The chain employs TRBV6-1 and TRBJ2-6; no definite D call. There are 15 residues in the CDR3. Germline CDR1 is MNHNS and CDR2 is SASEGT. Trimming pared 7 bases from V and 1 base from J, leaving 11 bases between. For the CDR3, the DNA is TGTGCCAGCATTGGAGTCTGGTCTGGGGCCAACGTCCTGACTTTC. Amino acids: CASIGVWSGANVLTF.

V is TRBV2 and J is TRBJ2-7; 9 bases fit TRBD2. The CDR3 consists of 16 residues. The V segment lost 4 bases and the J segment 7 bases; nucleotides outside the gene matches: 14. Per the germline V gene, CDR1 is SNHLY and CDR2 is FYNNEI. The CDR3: CASSVVSGGLLREQYF. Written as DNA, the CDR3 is TGTGCCAGCAGTGTCGTGAGCGGGGGGCTCCTAAGGGAGCAGTACTTC.

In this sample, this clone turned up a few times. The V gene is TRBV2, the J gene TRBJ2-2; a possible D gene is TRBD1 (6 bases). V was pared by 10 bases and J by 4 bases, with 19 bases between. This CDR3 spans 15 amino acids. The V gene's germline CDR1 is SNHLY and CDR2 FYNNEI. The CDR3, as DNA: TGTGCCACCACCATCCAAGGGGGTACCACCGGGGAGCTGTTTTTT. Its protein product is CATTIQGGTTGELFF.

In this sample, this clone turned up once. CDR3 in amino acids: CASSFGQGRTEAFF. CDR3 DNA: TGCGCCAGCAGCTTCGGACAGGGACGAACTGAAGCTTTCTTT. The chain joins TRBV5-1 to TRBJ1-1; 8 nucleotides match TRBD1. CDR3 size: 14 residues. The V gene end was trimmed by 2 bases and the J gene end by 5 bases; junction bases not matched to a gene: 5. Germline CDR1 is SGHRS and CDR2 is YFSETQ.